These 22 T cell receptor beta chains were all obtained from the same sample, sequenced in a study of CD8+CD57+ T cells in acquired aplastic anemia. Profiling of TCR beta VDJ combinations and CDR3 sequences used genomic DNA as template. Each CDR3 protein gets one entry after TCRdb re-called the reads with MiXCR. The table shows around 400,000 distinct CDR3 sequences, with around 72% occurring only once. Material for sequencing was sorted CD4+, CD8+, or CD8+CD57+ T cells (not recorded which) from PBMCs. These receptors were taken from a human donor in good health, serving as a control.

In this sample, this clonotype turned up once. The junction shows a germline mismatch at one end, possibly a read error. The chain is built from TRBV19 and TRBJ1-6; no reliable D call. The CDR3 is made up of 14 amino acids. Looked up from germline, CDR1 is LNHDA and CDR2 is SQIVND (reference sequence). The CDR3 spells CASSAGGSDSPLPF. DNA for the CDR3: TGTGCCAGTAGTGCGGGTGGTTCGGATTCACCGCTCCCCTTT.

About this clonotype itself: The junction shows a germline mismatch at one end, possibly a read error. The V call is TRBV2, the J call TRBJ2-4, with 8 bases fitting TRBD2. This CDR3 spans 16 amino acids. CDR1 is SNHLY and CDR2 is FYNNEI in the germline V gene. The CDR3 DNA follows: TGTGCCAGCAGGGGGTTGGCTTCGGGGGGGGGGAACATTCAGTATTTC. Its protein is CASRGLASGGGNIQYF.

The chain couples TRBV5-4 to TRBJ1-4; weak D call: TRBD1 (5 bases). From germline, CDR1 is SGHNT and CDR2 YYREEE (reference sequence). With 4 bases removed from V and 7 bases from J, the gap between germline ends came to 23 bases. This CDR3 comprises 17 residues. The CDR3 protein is CASSPSPDEGRIEKLFF. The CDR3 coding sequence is TGTGCCAGCAGCCCTTCTCCCGACGAGGGACGAATTGAAAAACTGTTTTTT.

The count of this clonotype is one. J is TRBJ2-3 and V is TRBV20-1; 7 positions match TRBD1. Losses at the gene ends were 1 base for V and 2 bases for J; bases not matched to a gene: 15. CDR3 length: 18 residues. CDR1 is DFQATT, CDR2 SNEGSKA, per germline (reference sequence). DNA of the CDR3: TGCAGTGCTAGAGGACAGGGCACAGAGGGGCGGTTCACAGATACGCAGTATTTT. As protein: CSARGQGTEGRFTDTQYF.

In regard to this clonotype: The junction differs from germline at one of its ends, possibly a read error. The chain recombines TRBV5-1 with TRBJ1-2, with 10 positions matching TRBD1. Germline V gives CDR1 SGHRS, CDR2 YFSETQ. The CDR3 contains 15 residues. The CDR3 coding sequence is TGTGCCAGCAGCCTGCCCGGGACAGGGGCCTATGGCTACACCTTC. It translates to CASSLPGTGAYGYTF.

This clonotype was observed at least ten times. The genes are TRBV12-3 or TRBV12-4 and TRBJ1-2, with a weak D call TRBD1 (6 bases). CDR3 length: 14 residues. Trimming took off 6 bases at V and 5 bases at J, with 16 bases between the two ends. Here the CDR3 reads CASRRQENAYGYTF. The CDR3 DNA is TGTGCCAGCAGGAGACAGGAAAATGCTTATGGCTACACCTTC.

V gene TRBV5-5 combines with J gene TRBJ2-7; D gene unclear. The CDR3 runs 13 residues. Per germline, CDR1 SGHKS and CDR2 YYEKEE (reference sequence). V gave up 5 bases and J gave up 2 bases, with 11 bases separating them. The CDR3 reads CASSTVEAYEQYF. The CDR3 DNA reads TGTGCCAGCAGTACGGTTGAGGCCTACGAGCAGTACTTC.

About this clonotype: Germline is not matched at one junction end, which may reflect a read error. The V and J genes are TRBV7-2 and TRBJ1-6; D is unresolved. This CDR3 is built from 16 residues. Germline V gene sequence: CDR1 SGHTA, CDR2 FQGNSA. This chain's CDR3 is CASSQATGQPNSPLHF. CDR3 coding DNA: TGTGCCAGCAGCCAAGCAACGGGCCAACCTAATTCGCCCCTCCACTTC.

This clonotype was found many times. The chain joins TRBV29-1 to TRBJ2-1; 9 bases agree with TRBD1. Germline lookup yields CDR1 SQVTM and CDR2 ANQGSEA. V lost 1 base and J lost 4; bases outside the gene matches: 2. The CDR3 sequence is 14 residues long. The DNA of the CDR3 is TGCAGCGTTGAAGTGGGACAGGGATACAATGAGCAGTTCTTC. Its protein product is CSVEVGQGYNEQFF.

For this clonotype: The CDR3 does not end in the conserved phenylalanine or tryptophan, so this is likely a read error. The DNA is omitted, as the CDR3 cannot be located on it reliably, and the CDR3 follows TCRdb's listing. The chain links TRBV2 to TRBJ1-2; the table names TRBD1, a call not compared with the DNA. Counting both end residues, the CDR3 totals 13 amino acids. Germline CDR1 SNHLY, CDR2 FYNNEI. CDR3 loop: CASSLATAPGHTH.

The CDR3 DNA follows: TGTGCCAGCAGCTTATGGCAGGACGACGCAAGAATGCTGTTTTTT. Translating gives CASSLWQDDARMLFF. The chain joins TRBV9 to TRBJ2-2; D call uncertain. Trimming removed 4 bases from V and 13 bases from J, with 23 bases in between. Germline CDR1 reads SGDLS; CDR2 reads YYNGEE. The CDR3 length is 15 residues.

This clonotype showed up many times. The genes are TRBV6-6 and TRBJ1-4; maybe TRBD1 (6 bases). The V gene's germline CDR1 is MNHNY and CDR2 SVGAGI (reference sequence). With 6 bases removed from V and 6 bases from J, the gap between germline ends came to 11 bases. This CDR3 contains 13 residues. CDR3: CASSYRDDEKLFF. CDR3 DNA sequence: TGTGCCAGCAGCTACAGGGATGATGAAAAACTGTTTTTT.

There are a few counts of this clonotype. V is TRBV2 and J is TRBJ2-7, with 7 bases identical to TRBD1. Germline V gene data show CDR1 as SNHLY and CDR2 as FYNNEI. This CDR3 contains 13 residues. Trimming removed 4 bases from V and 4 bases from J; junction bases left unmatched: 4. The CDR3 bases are TGTGCCAGCAGTGCCCGACAGGGTTACGAGCAGTACTTC. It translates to CASSARQGYEQYF.

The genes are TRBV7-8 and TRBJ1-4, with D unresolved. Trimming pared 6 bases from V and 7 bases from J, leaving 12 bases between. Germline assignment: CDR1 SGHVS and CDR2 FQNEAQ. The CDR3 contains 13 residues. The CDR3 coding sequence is TGTGCCAGCAGTGTCGGGCCGGGTGAAAAACTGTTTTTT. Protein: CASSVGPGEKLFF.

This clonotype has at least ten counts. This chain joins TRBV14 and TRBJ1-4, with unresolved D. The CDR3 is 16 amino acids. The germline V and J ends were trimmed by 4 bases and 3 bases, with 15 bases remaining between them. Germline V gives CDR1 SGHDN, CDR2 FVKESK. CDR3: CASSLRRTAANEKLFF. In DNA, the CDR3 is TGTGCCAGCAGCCTACGCCGGACCGCGGCTAATGAAAAACTGTTTTTT.

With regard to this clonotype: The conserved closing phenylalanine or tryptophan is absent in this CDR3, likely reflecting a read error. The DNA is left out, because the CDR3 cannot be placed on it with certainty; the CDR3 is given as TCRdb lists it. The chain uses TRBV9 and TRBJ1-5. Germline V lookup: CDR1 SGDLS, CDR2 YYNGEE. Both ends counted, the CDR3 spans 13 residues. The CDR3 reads CASSRGGHSTGTV.

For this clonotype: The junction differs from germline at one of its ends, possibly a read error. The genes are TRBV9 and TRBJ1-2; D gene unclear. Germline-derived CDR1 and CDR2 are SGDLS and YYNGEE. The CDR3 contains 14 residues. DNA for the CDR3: TGTGCCAGCAGCGGCGCACCCGGGAACACCGAAGCTTCCTTC. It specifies CASSGAPGNTEASF. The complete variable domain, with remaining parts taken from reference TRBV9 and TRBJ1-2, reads DSGVTQTPKHLITATGQRVTLRCSPRSGDLSVYWYQQSLDQGLQFLIQYYNGEERAKGNILERFSAQQFPDLHSELNLSSLELGDSALYFCASSGAPGNTEASFGSGTRLTVV.

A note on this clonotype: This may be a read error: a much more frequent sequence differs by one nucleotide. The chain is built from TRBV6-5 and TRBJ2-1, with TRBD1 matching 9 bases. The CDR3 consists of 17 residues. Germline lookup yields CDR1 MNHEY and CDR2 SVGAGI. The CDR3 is CASSYAGTGLKYNERFF. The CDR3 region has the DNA TGTGCCAGCAGTTACGCTGGGACAGGGTTGAAGTACAATGAGCGGTTCTTC.

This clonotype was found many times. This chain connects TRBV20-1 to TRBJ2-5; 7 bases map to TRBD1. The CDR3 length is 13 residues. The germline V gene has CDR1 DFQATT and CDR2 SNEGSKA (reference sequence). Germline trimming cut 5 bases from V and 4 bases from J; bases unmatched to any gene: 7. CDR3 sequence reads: CSARRGLGETQYF. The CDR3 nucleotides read TGCAGTGCTCGTAGGGGGCTCGGAGAGACCCAGTACTTC.

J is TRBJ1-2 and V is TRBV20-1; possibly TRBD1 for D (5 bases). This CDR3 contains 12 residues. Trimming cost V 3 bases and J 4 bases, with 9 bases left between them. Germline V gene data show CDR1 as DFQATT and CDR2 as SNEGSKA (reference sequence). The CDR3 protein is CSARGGPYGYTF. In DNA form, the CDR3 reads TGCAGTGCTAGGGGGGGACCCTATGGCTACACCTTC.

The CDR3 region is CASRDTDREQFF. CDR3 sequence (DNA): TGTGCCAGCAGGGACACCGATCGGGAGCAGTTCTTC. The chain uses TRBV6-7 and TRBJ2-1; D is possibly TRBD1 (5 bases). TRBV6-7 qualifies as an ORF whose function is uncertain. The CDR3 has 12 amino acids. Trimming took 6 bases from V and 10 from J, leaving 13 bases between them.

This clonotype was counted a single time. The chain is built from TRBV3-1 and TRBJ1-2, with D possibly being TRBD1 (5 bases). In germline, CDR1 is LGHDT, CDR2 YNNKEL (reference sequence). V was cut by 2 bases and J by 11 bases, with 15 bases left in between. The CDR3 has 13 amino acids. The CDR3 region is CASSQNSRGPYTF. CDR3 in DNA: TGTGCCAGCAGCCAAAATAGTAGGGGACCATACACCTTC.